The clone carrying this T cell receptor beta chain appeared once. The antigen remains unidentified. The data belong to a study of T cells after posttransplantation cyclophosphamide. Regarding the study as a whole: Skin or GI-infiltrating T cells shared few TRB sequences with blood. Recipient CMV seropositivity and CMV reactivation strongly tracked TRB clonality.

The CDR3 sequence is 14 residues long. CDR1 is MNHNY and CDR2 is SVGAGI in the germline V gene (reference sequence). V lost 6 bases to trimming and J lost 4 bases; unmatched junction nucleotides: 8. Profiled with immunoSEQ multiplex PCR; TCRdb holds only in-frame clones, not every one. The table lists tens of thousands of clones, 93% of them singletons. The chain combines TRBV6-6 with TRBJ1-1; 7 nucleotides agree with TRBD1. Material for sequencing was PBMCs. The clonotype originates from a woman between 25 and 40 years old in good health and a related stem cell transplant donor. Here the CDR3 reads CASRKTGSCTEAFF. The DNA of the CDR3 is TGTGCCAGCAGAAAGACAGGGTCGTGCACTGAAGCTTTCTTT.